A single sample gave rise to the 28 T cell receptor beta chains below, sequenced in a study of T cells in Graves' hyperthyroidism and ophthalmopathy. RNA transcripts were the template for amplifying TCR beta CDR3 regions. Primed by the HTBI set, a first-round RT-PCR was run on the TCR CDR3. TCRdb re-derived calls from the multiplex PCR reads in MiXCR, one entry per CDR3 protein. Of 650,000 to 800,000 distinct CDR3 sequences detected, roughly 46% appear once; the ten largest clones hold more than 7%. The sample consisted of peripheral blood or thyroid tissue (not recorded which). These receptors were obtained from an adult man with Graves' disease, either hyperthyroidism or ophthalmopathy (not recorded which).

This clonotype has at least ten counts. V usage is TRBV7-2 and J usage is TRBJ1-1; 8 positions agree with TRBD1. Per the germline V gene, CDR1 is SGHTA and CDR2 is FQGNSA. With V trimmed by 5 bases and J by 4 bases, 12 bases remained unmatched. CDR3 size: 16 residues. This chain's CDR3 is CASSDVTGVGGTEAFF. The CDR3 region has the DNA TGTGCCAGCAGCGACGTGACAGGGGTTGGGGGCACTGAAGCTTTCTTT.

This clonotype was seen more than once but under ten times. This chain uses TRBV5-4 with TRBJ1-1; the D gene is possibly TRBD1 (5 bases). The CDR3 runs to 15 residues. The V gene's germline CDR1 is SGHNT and CDR2 YYREEE (reference sequence). Trimming took off 0 bases at V and 6 bases at J, with 15 bases between the two ends. The CDR3 loop reads CASSLAGRDGAEAFF. In DNA, the CDR3 is TGTGCCAGCAGCTTGGCAGGCAGGGACGGCGCTGAAGCTTTCTTT.

This clonotype has at least ten counts. The genes are TRBV14 and TRBJ1-1, with D unresolved. Trimming removed 0 bases at V and 11 bases at J, with 13 bases between. The CDR3 has 13 residues. The germline V gene has CDR1 SGHDN and CDR2 FVKESK. The CDR3 is CASSQDLEGPAFF. Here the CDR3 DNA reads TGTGCCAGCAGCCAAGATCTAGAGGGTCCTGCTTTCTTT.

The J gene is TRBJ2-2, the V gene TRBV7-2; 8 bases line up with TRBD1. This CDR3 is built from 14 residues. With 5 bases clipped from V and 11 bases from J, the junction kept 10 bases outside the gene matches. Germline V CDR1 and CDR2: SGHTA, FQGNSA. Here the CDR3 reads CASSVVAGGGELFF. CDR3 sequence (DNA): TGTGCCAGCAGCGTAGTGGCAGGGGGCGGAGAGCTGTTTTTT.

V gene TRBV29-1 combines with J gene TRBJ1-1; 8 bases match TRBD1. The germline V gene has CDR1 SQVTM and CDR2 ANQGSEA. The CDR3 covers 15 residues. V shed 4 bases, J shed 5 bases, and the junction held 12 bases outside the gene matches. The chain's CDR3 is CSVGGAGGLGTEAFF. The CDR3 DNA sequence: TGCAGCGTTGGCGGGGCAGGGGGCCTAGGGACTGAAGCTTTCTTT.

The rearrangement joins TRBV12-3 or TRBV12-4 to TRBJ1-5; D call uncertain. V shed 3 bases and J shed 11 bases, with 20 bases lying between them. This CDR3 has 15 residues. CDR3 protein: CASSFAREGRETQHF. CDR3 bases: TGTGCCAGCAGTTTCGCGCGGGAGGGCCGGGAGACCCAGCATTTT.

This chain connects TRBV2 to TRBJ2-6; TRBD2 matches at 9 bases. The CDR3 runs 16 residues. The germline V gene has CDR1 SNHLY and CDR2 FYNNEI. Trimming cost V 4 bases and J 2 bases; bases outside gene matches: 3. DNA for the CDR3: TGTGCCAGCAGTGGCGGGGGGGCCCCTGGGGCCAACGTCCTGACTTTC. Amino acid sequence: CASSGGGAPGANVLTF.

This clonotype was counted a few times. CDR3 in amino acids: CASSYSEPSTGANVLTF. DNA of the CDR3: TGTGCCAGCAGTTACTCGGAGCCGTCAACTGGGGCCAACGTCCTGACTTTC. The gene calls are TRBV6-5 and TRBJ2-6; D ambiguous. CDR3 size: 17 residues. Trimming shortened V by 0 bases and J by 2 bases, and 11 bases separated the two germline ends. Germline V gene sequence: CDR1 MNHEY, CDR2 SVGAGI.

This sequence joins TRBV20-1 and TRBJ2-7; 7 positions agree with TRBD1. This CDR3 contains 11 residues. The ends lost 5 bases at V and 6 bases at J; junction bases unmatched: 4. CDR1 is DFQATT and CDR2 is SNEGSKA in the germline V gene (reference sequence). The chain's CDR3 is CSARGGFEQYF. CDR3 coding DNA: TGCAGTGCTCGAGGGGGCTTCGAGCAGTACTTC.

Remarks on this clonotype: The CDR3 does not close with the conserved phenylalanine or tryptophan, likely indicating a read error. The chain recombines TRBV20-1 with TRBJ1-2, with TRBD1 identical over 7 bases. Germline CDR1 is DFQATT and CDR2 is SNEGSKA (reference sequence). Losses at the gene ends were 4 bases for V and 4 bases for J; bases not matched to a gene: 9. The CDR3 has 14 residues. The CDR3 DNA is TGCAGTGCTACTGAGACAGGGTACGGCTATGGCTACACCCTC. This codes for CSATETGYGYGYTL.

This chain connects TRBV5-1 to TRBJ2-7, with a tentative D call TRBD1 (6 bases). V was shortened by 4 bases and J by 4 bases, with 12 bases between the two germline ends. CDR3 size: 13 residues. Germline V gene lookup returns CDR1 SGHRS and CDR2 YFSETQ. The CDR3 DNA is TGCGCCAGCAGCACTTCCAGGGGATACGAGCAGTACTTC. Protein: CASSTSRGYEQYF.

As to this clonotype: A much larger clone is a single base away; this may be a read error. The chain joins TRBV19 to TRBJ1-6; the match to TRBD1 covers 7 bases. Germline CDR1 is LNHDA and CDR2 is SQIVND (reference sequence). V trimming: 6 bases; J trimming: 10 bases; junction bases outside the gene matches: 12. CDR3 length: 15 amino acids. CDR3 sequence: CASSYRGQRTSPLHF. CDR3 coding DNA: TGTGCCAGTAGCTATCGGGGACAGCGTACATCACCCCTCCACTTT.

The V and J genes are TRBV12-3 or TRBV12-4 and TRBJ2-7; possibly TRBD1 for D (6 bases). There are 10 residues in the CDR3. Trimming cost V 5 bases and J 7 bases, with 6 bases left between them. For the CDR3, the DNA is TGTGCCAGCAGTACAGGGGAGCAGTACTTC. Amino acid sequence: CASSTGEQYF.

This clonotype was counted at least ten times. The chain links TRBV15 to TRBJ1-1; TRBD1 is a possible D gene (5 bases). The V and J ends lost 0 bases and 2 bases respectively, with 16 bases between them. CDR3 size: 17 residues. From germline, CDR1 is LNHNV and CDR2 YYDKDF (reference sequence). CDR3 region: CATSRDLLGAANTEAFF. The DNA for the CDR3 is TGTGCCACCAGCAGAGATTTACTTGGGGCGGCCAACACTGAAGCTTTCTTT.

For this clonotype: The DNA is left out, because the CDR3 cannot be placed on it with certainty; the CDR3 is given as TCRdb lists it. CDR3 in amino acids: CASSIYLCSVEEAEGQPQHF. J is TRBJ1-5 and V is TRBV25-1. The CDR3 extends over 20 residues, inclusive of both ends. Germline CDR1 and CDR2: MGHDK and SYGVNS.

The CDR3 sequence: CSASRQGNEKLFF. CDR3 nucleotide sequence: TGCAGTGCTAGTCGCCAGGGTAATGAAAAACTGTTTTTT. This chain joins TRBV20-1 and TRBJ1-4; a weak D match, TRBD1 (5 bases). The germline CDR1 and CDR2 sequences are DFQATT and SNEGSKA (reference sequence). CDR3 length: 13 amino acids. Trimming left V 3 bases short and J 4 bases short, with 9 bases between.

The chain uses TRBV7-9 and TRBJ2-7; D is possibly TRBD2 (6 bases). The CDR3 covers 13 residues. Germline CDR1 SEHNR, CDR2 FQNEAQ (reference sequence). Trimming pared 3 bases from V and 3 bases from J, leaving 9 bases between. The CDR3: CASSLREDYEQYF. The CDR3 coding sequence is TGTGCCAGCAGCTTGAGGGAGGACTACGAGCAGTACTTC.

This rearrangement joins TRBV6-6 to TRBJ1-2, with TRBD1 as a possible D gene (5 bases). This CDR3 contains 14 residues. Germline CDR1 and CDR2: MNHNY and SVGAGI (reference sequence). Deletions cut 2 bases from V and 7 bases from J, with 14 bases between. The CDR3 bases are TGTGCCAGCAGTTACCCGACAGCGCCTCTTGGCTACACCTTC. It translates to CASSYPTAPLGYTF.

This clonotype was counted ten times or more. The chain joins TRBV29-1 to TRBJ1-3; D not resolved. V lost 7 bases, J lost 0 bases, and 10 bases lay in between. Germline CDR1 reads SQVTM; CDR2 reads ANQGSEA. The CDR3 extends over 13 amino acids. Here the CDR3 DNA reads TGCAGCGGAGGCGCAAACTCTGGAAACACCATATATTTT. Amino acids: CSGGANSGNTIYF.

This clonotype showed up just a few times. The gene calls are TRBV29-1 and TRBJ2-7; D is tentatively TRBD1 or TRBD2 (5 bases each). Germline-derived CDR1 and CDR2 are SQVTM and ANQGSEA. This CDR3 region has 14 residues. V was clipped by 5 bases and J by 4 bases, with 18 bases between them. The chain's CDR3 is CSVSTGTGQYEQYF. CDR3 nucleotides: TGCAGCGTTTCCACCGGGACGGGGCAATACGAGCAGTACTTC.

This clonotype was counted many times. The gene calls are TRBV29-1 and TRBJ2-5, with TRBD1 as a possible D gene (5 bases). CDR1 is SQVTM and CDR2 is ANQGSEA in the germline V gene. V lost 1 base to trimming and J lost 2 bases, with 14 bases between them. The CDR3 runs to 15 residues. The CDR3 DNA follows: TGCAGCGTTGAAGGGTTGGGGCAGATTCAAGAGACCCAGTACTTC. This codes for CSVEGLGQIQETQYF.

Ten or more counts support this clonotype. The chain couples TRBV9 to TRBJ1-4, with D tentatively TRBD1 (5 bases). The CDR3 has 15 residues. Trimming removed 0 bases from V and 6 bases from J, with 12 bases in between. CDR1 and CDR2 from the germline V gene are SGDLS and YYNGEE. The CDR3: CASSVGGRVDEKLFF. In nucleotides, the CDR3 is TGTGCCAGCAGCGTAGGCGGCAGGGTGGATGAAAAACTGTTTTTT.

In regard to this clonotype: One base away lies a much larger clone, so this may be a sequencing read error. This CDR3 is missing its conserved last phenylalanine or tryptophan, likely due to a read error. The CDR3 nucleotides are TGTGCCAGCAGCTTAGGAACAGTGATCTATGGCTACACCTCC. Translated: CASSLGTVIYGYTS. The chain joins TRBV7-9 to TRBJ1-2; D gene ambiguous. Germline loops: CDR1 SEHNR, CDR2 FQNEAQ (reference sequence). V lost 1 base and J lost 4, with 10 bases in between. There are 14 residues in the CDR3.

This clonotype was observed a few times. J is TRBJ1-4 and V is TRBV7-6, with a tentative D call TRBD1 (5 bases). Trimming left V 5 bases short and J 5 bases short, with 15 bases between. Germline V CDR1 and CDR2: SGHVS, FNYEAQ. This CDR3 is built from 15 residues. The CDR3 sequence: CASSPSRDGNEKLFF. DNA of the CDR3: TGTGCCAGCAGCCCTAGTCGGGACGGAAATGAAAAACTGTTTTTT.

The chain carries TRBV6-1 and TRBJ1-2; TRBD1 agrees at 10 bases. The V gene end was trimmed by 2 bases and the J gene end by 3 bases; junction bases not matched to a gene: 9. Germline CDR1 is MNHNS and CDR2 is SASEGT. The CDR3 runs to 17 residues. CDR3 sequence reads: CASSERHRQGAYYGYTF. DNA of the CDR3: TGTGCCAGCAGTGAAAGACATCGACAGGGGGCTTACTATGGCTACACCTTC.

In its sample, this clonotype was seen many times. The CDR3: CSARGSGPNYEQYF. CDR3 nucleotide sequence: TGCAGTGCTAGGGGCAGCGGGCCGAACTACGAGCAGTACTTC. The chain couples TRBV20-1 to TRBJ2-7; D might be TRBD2 (6 bases). The V and J ends lost 3 bases and 3 bases respectively, with 15 bases between them. Germline V lookup: CDR1 DFQATT, CDR2 SNEGSKA (reference sequence). The CDR3 runs to 14 residues.

V gene TRBV29-1 combines with J gene TRBJ2-2, with no clear D. Trimming removed 7 bases from V and 10 bases from J, with 4 bases in between. The CDR3 runs 8 residues. Germline CDR1 is SQVTM and CDR2 is ANQGSEA. The CDR3 coding sequence is TGCAGCGCCGAGGAGCTGTTTTTT. Translation: CSAEELFF.

This clonotype was found many times. V and J are TRBV20-1 and TRBJ1-1, with D uncertain. Per the germline V gene, CDR1 is DFQATT and CDR2 is SNEGSKA (reference sequence). Trimming stripped 5 bases from V and 5 bases from J, with 9 bases between. The CDR3 sequence is 11 residues long. CDR3 DNA sequence: TGCAGTGCTTCGATGGGAACTGAAGCTTTCTTT. Encoded protein: CSASMGTEAFF.